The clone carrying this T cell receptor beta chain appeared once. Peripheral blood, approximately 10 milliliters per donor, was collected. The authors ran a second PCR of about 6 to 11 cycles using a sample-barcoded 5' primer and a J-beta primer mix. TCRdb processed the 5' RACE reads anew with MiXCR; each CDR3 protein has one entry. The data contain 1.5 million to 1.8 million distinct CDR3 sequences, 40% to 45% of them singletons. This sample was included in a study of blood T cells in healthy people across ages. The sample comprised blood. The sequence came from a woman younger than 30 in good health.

CDR3 sequence reads: CASGTTGWGTEAFF. CDR3 DNA sequence: TGTGCCAGCGGTACTACAGGTTGGGGCACTGAAGCTTTCTTT. The gene calls are TRBV25-1 and TRBJ1-1, with D possibly being TRBD1 (5 bases). Germline V CDR1 and CDR2: MGHDK, SYGVNS. The CDR3 has 14 residues. V gave up 8 bases and J gave up 4 bases, with 17 bases separating them.